This TCR beta chain was captured in a study of spatial heterogeneity in lung cancer. The study, taken as a whole, reports: Resection blood, more than follow-up blood, showed ubiquitous expanded tumor TCRs.

Individual TCR cDNA molecules each bore their own unique molecular identifier. TCRdb re-derived calls from the 5' RACE reads in MiXCR, one entry per CDR3 protein. The data show about 82,000 distinct CDR3 sequences, with approximately 12% seen just once and around 4.3% held by the top ten. With respect to this clonotype: Its antigen is not known.

Time point in this sample: sample taken at primary tumor resection. Sequencing covered unsorted whole RNA taken from tumor, nontumor lung or frozen PBMC. Patients with untreated early-stage non-small cell lung cancer, numbering some 72, were the donors. Germline V gene data show CDR1 as SGHNT and CDR2 as YYREEE (reference sequence). Trimming took off 3 bases at V and 1 base at J, with 12 bases between the two ends. The CDR3 runs to 15 residues. The clonotype comes from a male donor with early-stage non-small cell lung cancer. Material: PBMCs, obtained at surgery. J is TRBJ2-3 and V is TRBV5-4; D perhaps matches TRBD1 (5 bases). CDR3 nucleotide sequence: TGTGCCAGCAGCTCAGGGCGATGGGGCACAGATACGCAGTATTTT. It is translated as CASSSGRWGTDTQYF.